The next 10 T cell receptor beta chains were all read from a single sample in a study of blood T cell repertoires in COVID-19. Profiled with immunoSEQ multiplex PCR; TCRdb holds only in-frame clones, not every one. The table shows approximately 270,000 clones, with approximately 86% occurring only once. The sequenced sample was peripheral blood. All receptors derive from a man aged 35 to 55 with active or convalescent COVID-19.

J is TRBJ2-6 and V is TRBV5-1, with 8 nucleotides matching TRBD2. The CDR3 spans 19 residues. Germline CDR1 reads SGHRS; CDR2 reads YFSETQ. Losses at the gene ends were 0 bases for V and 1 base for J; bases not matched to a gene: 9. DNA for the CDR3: TGCGCCAGCAGCTTGGTCTCCGGGAGGGGCGTTTCTGGGGCCAACGTCCTGACTTTC. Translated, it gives CASSLVSGRGVSGANVLTF.

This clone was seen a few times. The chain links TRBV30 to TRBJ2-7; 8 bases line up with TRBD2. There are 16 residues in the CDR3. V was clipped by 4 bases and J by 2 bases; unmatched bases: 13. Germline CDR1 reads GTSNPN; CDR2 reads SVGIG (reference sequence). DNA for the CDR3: TGTGCCTGGACCCCGAGGGGAGCGGGAGCGGCCTACGAGCAGTACTTC. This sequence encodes CAWTPRGAGAAYEQYF.

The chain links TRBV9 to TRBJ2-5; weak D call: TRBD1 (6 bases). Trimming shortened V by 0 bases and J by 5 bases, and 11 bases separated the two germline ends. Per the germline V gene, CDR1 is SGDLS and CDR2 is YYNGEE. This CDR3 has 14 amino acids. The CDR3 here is CASSVAGQGETQYF. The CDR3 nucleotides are TGTGCCAGCAGCGTAGCTGGCCAGGGGGAGACCCAGTACTTC.

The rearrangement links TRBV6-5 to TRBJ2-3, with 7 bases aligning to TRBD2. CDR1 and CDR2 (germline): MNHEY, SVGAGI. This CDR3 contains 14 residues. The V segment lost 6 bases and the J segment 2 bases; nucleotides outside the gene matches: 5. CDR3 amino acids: CASSPAGFTDTQYF. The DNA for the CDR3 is TGTGCCAGCAGCCCAGCGGGATTCACAGATACGCAGTATTTT.

CDR3 protein: CASSPRTGVWTGELFF. The CDR3 region has the DNA TGTGCCAGCAGCCCGAGGACAGGGGTGTGGACCGGGGAGCTGTTTTTT. The rearrangement links TRBV5-6 to TRBJ2-2; 9 bases align to TRBD1. V was pared by 4 bases and J by 5 bases, with 9 bases of the junction left unmatched. CDR1 is SGHDT, CDR2 YYEEEE, per germline. The CDR3 spans 16 residues.

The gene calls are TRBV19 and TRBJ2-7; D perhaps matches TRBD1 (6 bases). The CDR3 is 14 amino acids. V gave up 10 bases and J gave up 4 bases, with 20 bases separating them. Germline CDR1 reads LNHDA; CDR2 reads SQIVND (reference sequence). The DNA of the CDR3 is TGTGCCACTTCACGAGGGGGAACGGGGTACGAGCAGTACTTC. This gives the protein CATSRGGTGYEQYF.

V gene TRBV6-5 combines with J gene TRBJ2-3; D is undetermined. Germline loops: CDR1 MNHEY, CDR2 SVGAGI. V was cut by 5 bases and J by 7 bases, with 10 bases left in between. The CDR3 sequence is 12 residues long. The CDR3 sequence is CASSPQTHTQYF. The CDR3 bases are TGTGCCAGCAGTCCCCAGACTCATACGCAGTATTTT.

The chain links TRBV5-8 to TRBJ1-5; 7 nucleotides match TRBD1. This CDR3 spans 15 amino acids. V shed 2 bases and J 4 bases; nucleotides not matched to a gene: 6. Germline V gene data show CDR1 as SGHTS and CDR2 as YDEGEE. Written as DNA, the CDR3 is TGTGCCAGCAGCTTCCGCCGGACAGGAAATCAGCCCCAGCATTTT. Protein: CASSFRRTGNQPQHF. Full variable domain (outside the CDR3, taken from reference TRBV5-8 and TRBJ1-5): EAGVTQSPTHLIKTRGQQATLRCSPISGHTSVYWYQQALGLGLQFLLWYDEGEERNRGNFPPRFSGRQFPNYSSELNVNALELEDSALYLCASSFRRTGNQPQHFGDGTRLSIL.

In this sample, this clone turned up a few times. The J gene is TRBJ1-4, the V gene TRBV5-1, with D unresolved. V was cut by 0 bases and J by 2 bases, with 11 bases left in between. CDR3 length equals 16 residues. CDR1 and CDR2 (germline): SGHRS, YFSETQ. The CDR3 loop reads CASSLGYAGTNEKLFF. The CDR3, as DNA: TGCGCCAGCAGCTTGGGGTATGCAGGCACTAATGAAAAACTGTTTTTT.

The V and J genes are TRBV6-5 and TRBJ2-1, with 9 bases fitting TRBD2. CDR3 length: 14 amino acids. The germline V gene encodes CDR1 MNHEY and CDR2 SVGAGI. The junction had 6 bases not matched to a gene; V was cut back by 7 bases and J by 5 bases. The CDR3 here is CASKSSGANNEQFF. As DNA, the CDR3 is TGTGCCAGCAAGTCTAGCGGGGCGAACAATGAGCAGTTCTTC.